One sample yielded the 26 T cell receptor beta chains listed below, sequenced in a study of cytomegalovirus exposure and HLA in healthy donors. PCR employed 60 Vbeta and 13 Jbeta primers. Using immunoSEQ multiplex PCR, the repertoire was profiled, and TCRdb retains in-frame clones only, with some absent. The profile shows roughly 160,000 clones, roughly 80% of them singletons. What was sequenced was PBMCs. The receptors here all came from a man aged 25-45 years in good health and CMV-seronegative.

The chain combines TRBV10-3 with TRBJ1-1; D is undetermined. V was pared by 5 bases and J by 1 base, with 5 bases between. The length of the CDR3 is 12 residues. Germline CDR1 ENHRY, CDR2 SYGVKD. The CDR3 bases are TGTGCCATCAGTCGGAGGAACACTGAAGCTTTCTTT. Amino acid sequence: CAISRRNTEAFF.

The genes are TRBV5-1 and TRBJ1-5; no clear D. The CDR3 sequence is 16 residues long. The germline V and J ends were trimmed by 0 bases and 4 bases, with 14 bases remaining between them. Germline CDR1 reads SGHRS; CDR2 reads YFSETQ. For the CDR3, the DNA is TGCGCCAGCAGCTTGGGAACGGGATCGGGGAATCAGCCCCAGCATTTT. Translating it yields CASSLGTGSGNQPQHF.

The chain links TRBV28 to TRBJ1-5; D is possibly TRBD1 (6 bases). This CDR3 has 14 amino acids. The germline V gene has CDR1 MDHEN and CDR2 SYDVKM. The V gene lost 4 bases and the J gene lost 4 bases, with 11 bases spanning the gap. CDR3 loop: CASSYGTLNQPQHF. In DNA, the CDR3 is TGTGCCAGCAGTTATGGGACACTGAATCAGCCCCAGCATTTT.

The table lists this clone with a count of one. The chain couples TRBV28 to TRBJ1-6; the D gene is possibly TRBD1 (5 bases). The CDR3 is 13 residues long. CDR1 and CDR2 from the germline V gene are MDHEN and SYDVKM. V was clipped by 4 bases and J by 8 bases, with 9 bases between them. The CDR3 spells CASSWGRDSPLHF. As DNA, the CDR3 is TGTGCCAGCAGTTGGGGGAGGGATTCACCCCTCCACTTT.

The rearrangement joins TRBV7-3 to TRBJ2-6; possible D gene TRBD1, 7 bases. V lost 3 bases and J lost 0, with 18 bases in between. Germline assignment: CDR1 SGHTA and CDR2 FQGTGA. This CDR3 region has 19 residues. CDR3 in amino acids: CASSFRRAGGSSGANVLTF. In DNA, the CDR3 is TGTGCCAGCAGCTTCCGGCGGGCAGGGGGGTCCTCTGGGGCCAACGTCCTGACTTTC.

This chain joins TRBV27 and TRBJ1-2, with D possibly being TRBD1 (5 bases). Germline CDR1 MNHEY, CDR2 SMNVEV (reference sequence). Trimming pared 5 bases from V and 8 bases from J, leaving 15 bases between. This CDR3 is 13 amino acids long. The CDR3 here is CASSLQGYRGYTF. The CDR3 DNA follows: TGTGCCAGCAGTCTTCAGGGCTATAGAGGCTACACCTTC.

The rearrangement joins TRBV27 to TRBJ2-2; D unresolved. V was shortened by 8 bases and J by 2 bases, with 9 bases between the two germline ends. This CDR3 contains 13 residues. Germline values: CDR1 MNHEY, CDR2 SMNVEV (reference sequence). The DNA of the CDR3 is TGTGCCAGCTCCCCTGTTAACACCGGGGAGCTGTTTTTT. This translates into CASSPVNTGELFF.

Worth noting for this clone: The junction and the germline gene differ at one end; a read error may be behind it. The chain is built from TRBV7-9 and TRBJ2-3; 7 bases align to TRBD2. This CDR3 contains 14 residues. Germline loops: CDR1 SEHNR, CDR2 FQNEAQ (reference sequence). CDR3 sequence (DNA): TGCGCGGGCGGGGGACGCGTTGGCACAGATACGCAGTATTTT. Its translation is CAGGGRVGTDTQYF.

The chain recombines TRBV6-5 with TRBJ2-5, with no clear D. The J call may not be correct, given that the DNA end is closer to TRBJ2-7. Germline CDR1 is MNHEY and CDR2 is SVGAGI. The CDR3 runs to 15 residues. CDR3 sequence: CASSYSQRHSYEQYF. CDR3 bases: TGTGCCAGCAGTTACTCCCAGAGACACTCCTACGAGCAGTACTTC.

This chain joins TRBV18 and TRBJ2-3; 8 nucleotides agree with TRBD2. This CDR3 spans 14 amino acids. The germline CDR1 and CDR2 sequences are KGHSH and LQKENI. V lost 9 bases and J lost 0; bases outside the gene matches: 5. The CDR3 here is CASSRGGSTDTQYF. The CDR3 DNA sequence: TGTGCCAGTTCCCGGGGGGGAAGCACAGATACGCAGTATTTT.

This chain uses TRBV6-5 with TRBJ2-7, with 8 bases identical to TRBD2. V lost 0 bases to trimming and J lost 2 bases; unmatched junction nucleotides: 6. This CDR3 spans 16 amino acids. Germline CDR1 reads MNHEY; CDR2 reads SVGAGI. This chain's CDR3 is CASSYSLGLATYEQYF. CDR3 nucleotide sequence: TGTGCCAGCAGTTACTCCCTTGGACTAGCAACCTACGAGCAGTACTTC.

V and J are TRBV9 and TRBJ2-3; D is perhaps TRBD2 (6 bases). CDR1 and CDR2 (germline): SGDLS, YYNGEE. V was shortened by 2 bases and J by 0 bases, with 7 bases between the two germline ends. This CDR3 is built from 14 residues. CDR3 in DNA: TGTGCCAGCAGCGTTAGCGGAAGCACAGATACGCAGTATTTT. It codes for CASSVSGSTDTQYF.

This sequence joins TRBV28 and TRBJ1-5; D is unresolved. The germline V gene has CDR1 MDHEN and CDR2 SYDVKM. Trimming removed 2 bases from V and 6 bases from J, with 11 bases in between. The CDR3 runs to 14 residues. CDR3 sequence (DNA): TGTGCCAGCAGTTTAATCTCGAGGAGTCAGCCCCAGCATTTT. It specifies CASSLISRSQPQHF.

The rearrangement joins TRBV5-1 to TRBJ2-1; D uncertain. Looked up from germline, CDR1 is SGHRS and CDR2 is YFSETQ. This CDR3 contains 16 residues. V shed 4 bases and J shed 4 bases, with 18 bases lying between them. The CDR3 reads CASSPLAGGRYNEQFF. CDR3 nucleotide sequence: TGCGCCAGCAGCCCTCTTGCAGGTGGAAGGTACAATGAGCAGTTCTTC.

This chain links TRBV5-6 with TRBJ2-2; possibly TRBD1 for D (6 bases). CDR3 length equals 16 residues. Germline V CDR1 and CDR2: SGHDT, YYEEEE. The V end was cut by 0 bases, the J end by 0 bases, with 9 bases between. CDR3 region: CASSLAGQSNTGELFF. CDR3 in DNA: TGTGCCAGCAGCTTGGCCGGACAGTCGAACACCGGGGAGCTGTTTTTT.

This clone was found once. The chain links TRBV5-4 to TRBJ1-4, with D tentatively TRBD1 (6 bases). Germline-derived CDR1 and CDR2 are SGHNT and YYREEE (reference sequence). This CDR3 is 18 amino acids long. Trimming cost V 4 bases and J 7 bases, with 26 bases left between them. The CDR3 DNA reads TGTGCCAGCAGCCCACAGGGTCCTTTCTATAGTGGAAGTGAAAAACTGTTTTTT. It is translated as CASSPQGPFYSGSEKLFF.

This chain connects TRBV29-1 to TRBJ2-5, with D tentatively TRBD1 (6 bases). The CDR3 sequence is 12 residues long. Germline-derived CDR1 and CDR2 are SQVTM and ANQGSEA. Trimming shortened V by 5 bases and J by 4 bases, and 11 bases separated the two germline ends. The CDR3 sequence: CSVQGRLETQYF. DNA of the CDR3: TGCAGCGTTCAGGGGCGGTTAGAGACCCAGTACTTC.

V usage is TRBV5-5 and J usage is TRBJ1-1; 8 bases are shared with TRBD1. This CDR3 is 16 amino acids long. V was pared by 3 bases and J by 4 bases, with 11 bases of the junction left unmatched. In germline, CDR1 is SGHKS, CDR2 YYEKEE (reference sequence). Here the CDR3 DNA reads TGTGCCAGCAGCTCCGGGACAGGCTCTCGGGGCACTGAAGCTTTCTTT. It encodes CASSSGTGSRGTEAFF. Drawing the rest from reference TRBV5-5 and TRBJ1-1, the complete variable domain is DAGVTQSPTHLIKTRGQQVTLRCSPISGHKSVSWYQQVLGQGPQFIFQYYEKEERGRGNFPDRFSARQFPNYSSELNVNALLLGDSALYLCASSSGTGSRGTEAFFGQGTRLTVV.

The J gene is TRBJ1-5, the V gene TRBV7-6; D unclear. The germline gives CDR1 SGHVS, CDR2 FNYEAQ. V gave up 5 bases and J gave up 5 bases, with 10 bases separating them. This CDR3 is 13 amino acids long. The CDR3 spells CASSPGMHQPQHF. In DNA, the CDR3 is TGTGCCAGCAGCCCCGGTATGCATCAGCCCCAGCATTTT.

This chain uses TRBV13 with TRBJ1-1; 7 bases fit TRBD1. The CDR3 is 15 amino acids. The junction had 7 bases not matched to a gene; V was cut back by 5 bases and J by 1 base. Germline V gene data show CDR1 as PRHDT and CDR2 as FYEKMQ (reference sequence). For the CDR3, the DNA is TGTGCCAGCAGCCTGGGACAGCCGAGGAACACTGAAGCTTTCTTT. Its protein product is CASSLGQPRNTEAFF.

The rearrangement links TRBV11-2 to TRBJ2-7; D gene ambiguous. Germline values: CDR1 SGHAT, CDR2 FQNNGV. Between the trimmed V and J ends, which lost 4 bases and 6 bases, there was a span of 10 bases. The CDR3 spans 12 residues. The CDR3 sequence is CASSSLVLEQYF. In DNA form, the CDR3 reads TGTGCCAGCAGCTCACTGGTCCTCGAGCAGTACTTC.

The chain combines TRBV19 with TRBJ2-7; TRBD1 aligns across 10 bases. The V and J ends lost 6 bases and 3 bases, in that order; junction bases with no gene match: 14. Germline V gene lookup returns CDR1 LNHDA and CDR2 SQIVND (reference sequence). The CDR3 is made up of 17 amino acids. The CDR3 DNA sequence: TGTGCCAGTAGGCATACACCCGGACAGGGGGTTGGCTACGAGCAGTACTTC. It translates to CASRHTPGQGVGYEQYF.

The sample holds one count of this clone. This sequence joins TRBV9 and TRBJ1-2, with 8 positions matching TRBD1. From germline, CDR1 is SGDLS and CDR2 YYNGEE. This CDR3 has 20 residues. V lost 3 bases to trimming and J lost 2 bases; unmatched junction nucleotides: 21. The CDR3 is CASSARSGTGQAILNYGYTF. The CDR3 DNA is TGTGCCAGCAGCGCCCGGTCGGGGACGGGACAGGCCATATTAAACTATGGCTACACCTTC.

This sequence joins TRBV19 and TRBJ2-7; D is possibly TRBD1 (6 bases). V was shortened by 10 bases and J by 3 bases, with 16 bases between the two germline ends. There are 13 residues in the CDR3. In germline, CDR1 is LNHDA, CDR2 SQIVND (reference sequence). CDR3 region: CATWTAQLYEQYF. The CDR3 nucleotides read TGTGCCACCTGGACAGCTCAACTCTACGAGCAGTACTTC.

This sequence joins TRBV7-9 and TRBJ1-4; perhaps TRBD1 as D (6 bases). Trimming left V 2 bases short and J 5 bases short, with 9 bases between. The germline V gene has CDR1 SEHNR and CDR2 FQNEAQ (reference sequence). The CDR3 loop spans 14 amino acids. The CDR3 here is CASSLPRGNEKLFF. The CDR3 DNA is TGTGCCAGCAGCTTACCTAGGGGGAATGAAAAACTGTTTTTT.

V and J are TRBV5-1 and TRBJ1-1; possible D gene TRBD1, 6 bases. Trimming took off 0 bases at V and 8 bases at J, with 14 bases between the two ends. This CDR3 has 14 residues. CDR1 and CDR2 from the germline V gene are SGHRS and YFSETQ. DNA of the CDR3: TGCGCCAGCAGCTTGGTCGACAGAGGGGGAGAAGCTTTCTTT. Its protein product is CASSLVDRGGEAFF.